The 14 T cell receptor beta chains listed next were all sequenced from one sample in a study of early stage breast cancer tumors. The repertoire was sequenced with immunoSEQ multiplex PCR; TCRdb's copy has only in-frame clones and lacks some. The sample has about 31,000 clones; approximately 70% are singletons. The sequenced sample was blood. The origin of the receptors is a person aged 35-49 years with breast cancer.

This clone showed up just once. CDR3 sequence (DNA): TGTGCCTGGAGTTTCTCGGGGTCAATCAAGCAGTACTTC. Amino acid sequence: CAWSFSGSIKQYF. This sequence joins TRBV30 and TRBJ2-7; a possible D gene is TRBD2 (5 bases). CDR1 and CDR2 (germline): GTSNPN, SVGIG (reference sequence). The CDR3 length is 13 residues. The V end was cut by 2 bases, the J end by 8 bases, with 16 bases between.

This chain connects TRBV4-2 to TRBJ2-7; TRBD2 matches at 11 bases. V dropped 3 bases and J dropped 0; count of bases not matched to a gene: 10. Germline assignment: CDR1 LGHNA and CDR2 YNFKEQ. This CDR3 is built from 18 residues. DNA for the CDR3: TGTGCCAGCAGCCAGACGACGAGGGGGACTAGCGGCTCCTACGAGCAGTACTTC. This sequence encodes CASSQTTRGTSGSYEQYF.

The chain has TRBV7-2 and TRBJ2-1; 9 bases agree with TRBD1. V shed 7 bases and J 7 bases; nucleotides not matched to a gene: 8. From germline, CDR1 is SGHTA and CDR2 FQGNSA. CDR3 length: 14 amino acids. The CDR3 nucleotides read TGTGCCAGCACCCCAGGAGGGACAGGGAATGAGCAGTTCTTC. Protein product: CASTPGGTGNEQFF.

The chain carries TRBV11-3 and TRBJ2-3, with D tentatively TRBD1 (6 bases). Germline V gene data show CDR1 as SGHNT and CDR2 as YENEEA. The germline V and J ends were trimmed by 5 bases and 6 bases, with 12 bases remaining between them. CDR3 length: 13 residues. The DNA for the CDR3 is TGTGCCAGCAGCGGTGGAAGGGGGGATACGCAGTATTTT. Its protein product is CASSGGRGDTQYF.

This rearrangement joins TRBV11-1 to TRBJ2-3; D gene unclear. The V and J ends lost 1 base and 1 base respectively, with 12 bases between them. Germline assignment: CDR1 SGHAT and CDR2 FQDESV (reference sequence). The length of the CDR3 is 16 residues. This CDR3 is CASSLERAARTDTQYF. Written as DNA, the CDR3 is TGTGCCAGCAGCTTAGAACGGGCGGCCCGCACAGATACGCAGTATTTT.

The gene calls are TRBV29-1 and TRBJ2-7; D is undetermined. V dropped 8 bases and J dropped 3 bases, with 17 bases sitting between them. The CDR3 extends over 13 amino acids. Germline values: CDR1 SQVTM, CDR2 ANQGSEA. The CDR3 coding sequence is TGCAGCACGTCAAAGGGCCTTAACTACGAGCAGTACTTC. This translates into CSTSKGLNYEQYF.

Only a few counts were recorded for this clone. The rearrangement uses TRBV7-6 and TRBJ1-1; the D is unclear. Per the germline V gene, CDR1 is SGHVS and CDR2 is FNYEAQ. CDR3 size: 14 residues. The germline V and J ends were trimmed by 2 bases and 1 base, with 8 bases remaining between them. The CDR3 here is CASSLSGGNTEAFF. As DNA, the CDR3 is TGTGCCAGCAGCTTATCGGGAGGGAACACTGAAGCTTTCTTT.

In regard to this clone: The identical CDR3 is also encoded by other nucleotide sequences in the sample. The gene calls are TRBV28 and TRBJ2-5; 8 nucleotides align to TRBD2. With 1 base clipped from V and 4 bases from J, the junction kept 5 bases outside the gene matches. Germline V gene lookup returns CDR1 MDHEN and CDR2 SYDVKM. This CDR3 region has 15 residues. The CDR3 is CASSLFGRARETQYF. The CDR3 nucleotides read TGTGCCAGCAGTTTATTCGGGAGGGCGCGAGAGACCCAGTACTTC.

This clone occurred a few times. The genes are TRBV18 and TRBJ2-5, with D possibly being TRBD2 (5 bases). This CDR3 spans 15 amino acids. The V gene lost 0 bases and the J gene lost 5 bases, with 13 bases spanning the gap. Germline CDR1 and CDR2: KGHSH and LQKENI. Here the CDR3 DNA reads TGTGCCAGCTCACCACCGGTGGGCTGGGAGGAGACCCAGTACTTC. Translation: CASSPPVGWEETQYF.

This clone was seen a single time. The chain carries TRBV30 and TRBJ2-7; D not resolved. The CDR3 loop spans 13 amino acids. Germline-derived CDR1 and CDR2 are GTSNPN and SVGIG (reference sequence). Trimming removed 3 bases at V and 3 bases at J, with 12 bases between. The DNA of the CDR3 is TGTGCCTGGAGGATCCCCTTCCTCTACGAGCAGTACTTC. It yields the protein CAWRIPFLYEQYF.

CDR3 residues: CASTFTNTDTQYF. In DNA form, the CDR3 reads TGTGCCAGCACGTTCACGAACACAGATACGCAGTATTTT. This rearrangement joins TRBV28 to TRBJ2-3; D call uncertain. Trimming pared 7 bases from V and 2 bases from J, leaving 10 bases between. Germline CDR1 is MDHEN and CDR2 is SYDVKM. The CDR3 runs 13 residues. The entire variable domain, with the rest obtained from reference TRBV28 and TRBJ2-3, is as follows: DVKVTQSSRYLVKRTGEKVFLECVQDMDHENMFWYRQDPGLGLRLIYFSYDVKMKEKGDIPEGYSVSREKKERFSLILESASTNQTSMYLCASTFTNTDTQYFGPGTRLTVL.

This clone was observed a single time. The rearrangement joins TRBV2 to TRBJ2-3; TRBD2 matches 9 bases. Germline V lookup: CDR1 SNHLY, CDR2 FYNNEI. The V and J ends lost 5 bases and 2 bases, in that order; junction bases with no gene match: 5. CDR3 size: 15 residues. The CDR3 nucleotides are TGTGCCAGCAGTTCGAGCGGGAGGATCACAGATACGCAGTATTTT. Encoded protein: CASSSSGRITDTQYF.

The rearrangement joins TRBV28 to TRBJ2-3; D unresolved. Germline values: CDR1 MDHEN, CDR2 SYDVKM. Trimming cost V 7 bases and J 5 bases, with 16 bases left between them. This CDR3 has 14 residues. CDR3 residues: CASIRGTPIDTQYF. The DNA for the CDR3 is TGTGCCAGCATCCGAGGAACTCCCATAGATACGCAGTATTTT. The variable domain in full, with the rest retrieved from reference TRBV28 and TRBJ2-3, is DVKVTQSSRYLVKRTGEKVFLECVQDMDHENMFWYRQDPGLGLRLIYFSYDVKMKEKGDIPEGYSVSREKKERFSLILESASTNQTSMYLCASIRGTPIDTQYFGPGTRLTVL.

This clone showed up just a few times. V usage is TRBV6-5 and J usage is TRBJ2-1, with D perhaps assigned TRBD1 or TRBD2 (5 bases each). CDR3 size: 13 residues. CDR1 is MNHEY and CDR2 is SVGAGI in the germline V gene. Trimming removed 0 bases from V and 8 bases from J, with 8 bases in between. The CDR3: CASSYSSGHEQFF. In nucleotides, the CDR3 is TGTGCCAGCAGTTACTCTTCGGGACATGAGCAGTTCTTC.